One T cell receptor (beta chain) is described in this entry. Repertoires were generated with immunoSEQ multiplex PCR, while TCRdb's copy carries only in-frame clones and drops some. Of under 250,000 clones in the sample, over 70% were seen once. The data are from a study of blood T cell repertoires in COVID-19. CDR1 and CDR2 from the germline V gene are SGHTA and FQGNSA. The CDR3 has 17 residues. The V gene lost 0 bases and the J gene lost 2 bases, with 16 bases spanning the gap. Participant ages covered roughly 18 to 90 years across around 22 US areas. Up to 2 weeks before entering the study, exposed participants had met a COVID-19 case.

The specimen was PBMCs or T cells enriched from blood (not recorded which). The receptor comes from a woman aged 35 to 49 who had been exposed to COVID-19. J is TRBJ1-1 and V is TRBV7-2; D is unclear. This chain's CDR3 is CASSLAGRVGFNTEAFF. The DNA of the CDR3 is TGTGCCAGCAGCTTAGCAGGGAGGGTGGGGTTCAACACTGAAGCTTTCTTT.